The sequence of this T cell receptor beta chain was determined in a study of T cell repertoires in cytomegalovirus infection. Study-level information: Through public TCR beta signatures, both CMV infection and matching HLA type were indicated. General study points: Ex vivo responses were dominated by HLA-C-restricted CMV-specific TCR beta clonotypes.

This clonotype has only a few counts. Its target is not known. TCRdb called the reads again in MiXCR, with one record for every CDR3 protein. Among about 530,000 distinct CDR3 sequences listed, 26% were seen once. This TCR was sampled from a human donor in good health (CMV status not recorded). Some clones in this sample may be carry-over from other donors' samples. What was sequenced was PBMCs.

Written as DNA, the CDR3 is TGTGCCAGCAGCTTGCCGGGAGGGAAGATAACAGATACGCAGTATTTT. Encoded protein: CASSLPGGKITDTQYF. The chain recombines TRBV5-5 with TRBJ2-3, with TRBD2 matching over 8 bases. The CDR3 runs 16 residues. Germline-derived CDR1 and CDR2 are SGHKS and YYEKEE (reference sequence). Germline trimming cut 1 base from V and 3 bases from J; bases unmatched to any gene: 7.